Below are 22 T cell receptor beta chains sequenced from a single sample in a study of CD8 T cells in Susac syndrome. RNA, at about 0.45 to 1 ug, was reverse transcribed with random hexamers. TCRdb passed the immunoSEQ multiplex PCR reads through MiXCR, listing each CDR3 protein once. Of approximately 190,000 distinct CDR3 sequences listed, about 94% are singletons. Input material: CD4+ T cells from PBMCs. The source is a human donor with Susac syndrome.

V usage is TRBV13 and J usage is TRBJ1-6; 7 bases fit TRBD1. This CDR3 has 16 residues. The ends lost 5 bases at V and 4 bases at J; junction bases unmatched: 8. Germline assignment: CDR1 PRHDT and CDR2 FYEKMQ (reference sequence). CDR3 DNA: TGTGCCAGCAGCCCAGACGGACAGGCTTATAATTCACCCCTCCACTTT. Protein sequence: CASSPDGQAYNSPLHF.

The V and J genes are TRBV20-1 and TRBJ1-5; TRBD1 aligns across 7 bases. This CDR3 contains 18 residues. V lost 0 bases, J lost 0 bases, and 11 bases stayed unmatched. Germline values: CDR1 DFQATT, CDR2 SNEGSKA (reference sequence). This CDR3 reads CSARDVGGRGYSNQPQHF. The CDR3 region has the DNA TGCAGTGCTAGAGATGTCGGTGGCAGGGGGTATAGCAATCAGCCCCAGCATTTT.

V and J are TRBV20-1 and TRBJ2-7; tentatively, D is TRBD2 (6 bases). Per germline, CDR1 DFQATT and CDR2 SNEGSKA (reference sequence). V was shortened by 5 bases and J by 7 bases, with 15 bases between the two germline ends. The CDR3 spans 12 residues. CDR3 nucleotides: TGCAGTGCTCCGGCGGAGGGATGGGAGCAGTACTTC. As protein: CSAPAEGWEQYF.

The CDR3 sequence: CASSYGLAGIQETQYF. CDR3 nucleotides: TGCGCCAGCAGCTATGGACTAGCGGGGATACAAGAGACCCAGTACTTC. The chain has TRBV5-1 and TRBJ2-5, with 12 bases aligning to TRBD2. The J segment lost 2 bases and the V segment lost 3 bases, leaving 5 bases of the junction unmatched. CDR1 is SGHRS, CDR2 YFSETQ, per germline. This CDR3 has 16 residues.

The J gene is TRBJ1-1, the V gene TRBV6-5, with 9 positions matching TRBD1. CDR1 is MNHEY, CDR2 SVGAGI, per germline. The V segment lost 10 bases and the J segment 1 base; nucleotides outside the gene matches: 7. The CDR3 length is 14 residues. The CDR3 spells CATDRGMGNTEAFF. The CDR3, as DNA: TGTGCCACCGACAGGGGGATGGGGAACACTGAAGCTTTCTTT.

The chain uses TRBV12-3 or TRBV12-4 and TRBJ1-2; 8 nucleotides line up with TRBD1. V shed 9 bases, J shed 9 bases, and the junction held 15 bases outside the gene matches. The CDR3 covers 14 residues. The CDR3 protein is CASTQDRVLASYTF. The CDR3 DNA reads TGTGCCAGTACTCAGGACAGGGTTCTCGCGAGCTACACCTTC.

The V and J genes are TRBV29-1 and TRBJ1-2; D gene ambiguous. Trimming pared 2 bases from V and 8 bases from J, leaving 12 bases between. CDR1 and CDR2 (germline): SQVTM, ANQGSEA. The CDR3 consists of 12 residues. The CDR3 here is CSVEWALRGYTF. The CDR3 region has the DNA TGCAGCGTTGAATGGGCCCTACGGGGCTACACCTTC.

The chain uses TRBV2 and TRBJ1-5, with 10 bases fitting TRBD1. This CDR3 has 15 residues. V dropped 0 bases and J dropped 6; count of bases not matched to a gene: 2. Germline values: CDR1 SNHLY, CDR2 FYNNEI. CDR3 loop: CASSEATGGGQPQHF. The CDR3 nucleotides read TGTGCCAGCAGTGAAGCGACAGGGGGCGGTCAGCCCCAGCATTTT. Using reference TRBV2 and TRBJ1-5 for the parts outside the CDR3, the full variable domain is EPEVTQTPSHQVTQMGQEVILRCVPISNHLYFYWYRQILGQKVEFLVSFYNNEISEKSEIFDDQFSVERPDGSNFTLKIRSTKLEDSAMYFCASSEATGGGQPQHFGDGTRLSIL.

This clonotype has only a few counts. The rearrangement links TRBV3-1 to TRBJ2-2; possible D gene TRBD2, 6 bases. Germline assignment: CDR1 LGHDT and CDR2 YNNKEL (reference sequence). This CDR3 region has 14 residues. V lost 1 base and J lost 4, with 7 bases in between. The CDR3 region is CASSQVGGTGELFF. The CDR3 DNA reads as TGTGCCAGCAGCCAAGTGGGGGGCACCGGGGAGCTGTTTTTT.

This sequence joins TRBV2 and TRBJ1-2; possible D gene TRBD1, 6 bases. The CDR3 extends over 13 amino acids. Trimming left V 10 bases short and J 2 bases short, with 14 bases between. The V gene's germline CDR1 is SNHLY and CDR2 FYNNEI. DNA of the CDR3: TGTGCCACCCAACAGGGTTCAAACTATGGCTACACCTTC. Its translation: CATQQGSNYGYTF.

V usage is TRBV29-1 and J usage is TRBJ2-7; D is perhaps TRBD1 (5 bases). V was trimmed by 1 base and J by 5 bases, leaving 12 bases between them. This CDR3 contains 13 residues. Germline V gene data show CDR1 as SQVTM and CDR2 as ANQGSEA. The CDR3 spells CSVEGQIGHEQYF. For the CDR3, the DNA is TGCAGCGTTGAAGGACAGATCGGCCACGAGCAGTACTTC.

CDR3 in DNA: TGTGCCAGCAGCTACCCCAAAAGCGGGGGGGAGCAGTTCTTC. The encoded protein is CASSYPKSGGEQFF. The chain links TRBV5-4 to TRBJ2-1, with 9 bases identical to TRBD2. V shed 3 bases and J 10 bases; nucleotides not matched to a gene: 8. The germline CDR1 and CDR2 sequences are SGHNT and YYREEE (reference sequence). The CDR3 runs to 14 residues.

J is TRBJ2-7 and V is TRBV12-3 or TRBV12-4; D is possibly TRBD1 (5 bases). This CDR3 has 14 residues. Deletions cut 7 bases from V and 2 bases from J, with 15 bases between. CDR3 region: CASTWAGPTYEQYF. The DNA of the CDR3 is TGTGCCAGCACTTGGGCAGGGCCCACCTACGAGCAGTACTTC.

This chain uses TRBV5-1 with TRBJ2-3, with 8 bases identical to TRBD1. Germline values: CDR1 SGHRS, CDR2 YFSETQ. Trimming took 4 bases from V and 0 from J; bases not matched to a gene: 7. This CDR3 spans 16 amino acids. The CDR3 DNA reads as TGCGCCAGCAGCCCGACCCGACAGGGGAGCACAGATACGCAGTATTTT. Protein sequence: CASSPTRQGSTDTQYF.

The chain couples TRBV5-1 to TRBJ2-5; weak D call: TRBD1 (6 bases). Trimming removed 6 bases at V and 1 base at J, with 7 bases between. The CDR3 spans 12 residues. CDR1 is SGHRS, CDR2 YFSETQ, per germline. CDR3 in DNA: TGCGCCAGCACGGACAGCCAAGAGACCCAGTACTTC. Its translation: CASTDSQETQYF.

DNA for the CDR3: TGTGCTAGTGGTCGACGGCTAGATACGCAGTATTTT. It encodes CASGRRLDTQYF. This chain connects TRBV12-5 to TRBJ2-3; D unclear. This CDR3 comprises 12 residues. Germline-derived CDR1 and CDR2 are LGHNT and FRNRAP. V lost 5 bases, J lost 5 bases, and 8 bases lay in between.

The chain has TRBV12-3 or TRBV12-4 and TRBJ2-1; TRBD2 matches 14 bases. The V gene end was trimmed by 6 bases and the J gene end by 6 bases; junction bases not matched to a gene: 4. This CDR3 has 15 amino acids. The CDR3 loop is CASRQGLAGVNEQFF. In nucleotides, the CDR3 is TGTGCCAGCAGACAGGGACTAGCGGGGGTCAATGAGCAGTTCTTC.

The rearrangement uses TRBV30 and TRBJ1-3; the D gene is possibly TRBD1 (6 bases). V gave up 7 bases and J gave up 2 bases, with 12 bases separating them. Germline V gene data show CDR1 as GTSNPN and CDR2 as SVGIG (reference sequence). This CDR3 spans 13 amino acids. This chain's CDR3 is CALQGPPGNTIYF. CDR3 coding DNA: TGTGCCTTACAGGGACCCCCTGGAAACACCATATATTTT.

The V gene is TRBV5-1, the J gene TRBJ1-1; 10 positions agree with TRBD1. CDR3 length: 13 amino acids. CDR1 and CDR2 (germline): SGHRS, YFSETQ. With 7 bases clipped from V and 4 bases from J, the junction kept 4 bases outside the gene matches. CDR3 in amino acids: CASATGGFTEAFF. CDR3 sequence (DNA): TGCGCCAGCGCGACAGGGGGCTTCACTGAAGCTTTCTTT.

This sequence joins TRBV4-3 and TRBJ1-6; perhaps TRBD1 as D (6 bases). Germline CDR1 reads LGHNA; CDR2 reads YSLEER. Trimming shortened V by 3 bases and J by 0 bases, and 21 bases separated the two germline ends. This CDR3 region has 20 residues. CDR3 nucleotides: TGCGCCAGCAGCCAGGGCGGAACAGGGCCCTTTTCCTCCTATAATTCACCCCTCCACTTT. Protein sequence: CASSQGGTGPFSSYNSPLHF.

As DNA, the CDR3 is TGCAGTGCTAGATCTTTGGGACAGTTCGAGGATACCCAGTACTTC. This gives the protein CSARSLGQFEDTQYF. The V gene is TRBV20-1, the J gene TRBJ2-5, with TRBD1 identical over 7 bases. Looked up from germline, CDR1 is DFQATT and CDR2 is SNEGSKA (reference sequence). The CDR3 totals 15 residues. V trimming: 2 bases; J trimming: 8 bases; junction bases outside the gene matches: 14.

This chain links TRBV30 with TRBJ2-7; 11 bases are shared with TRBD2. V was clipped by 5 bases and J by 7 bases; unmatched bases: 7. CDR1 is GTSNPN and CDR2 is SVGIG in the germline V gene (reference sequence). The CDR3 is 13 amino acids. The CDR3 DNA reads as TGTGCCTGGGAACTAGCGGGGGATACGGAGCAGTACTTC. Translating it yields CAWELAGDTEQYF.